This TCR beta chain comes out of a study of blood T cell repertoires in COVID-19. The table came from immunoSEQ multiplex PCR; TCRdb's copy has only in-frame clones and leaves some out. The sample lists hundreds of thousands of clones; 82% were seen once. Cohorts were based on clinical histories the participants reported. A PCR-confirmed or clinician-diagnosed COVID-19 case had contacted exposed participants within 2 weeks of entry. V shed 3 bases, J shed 9 bases, and the junction held 2 bases outside the gene matches. CDR1 is MNHEY, CDR2 SMNVEV, per germline (reference sequence). This CDR3 has 14 residues.

The clonotype comes from a man aged 35 to 55 who had been exposed to COVID-19. The V call is TRBV27, the J call TRBJ1-6, with 10 positions matching TRBD1. Sequencing was done on a sample of PBMCs or T cells enriched from blood (not recorded which). The CDR3 bases are TGTGCCAGCAGTTTCCGGGACAGGGGTTCACCCCTCCACTTT. Its translation is CASSFRDRGSPLHF.